The 19 T cell receptor beta chains given below trace back to one sample, sequenced in a study of T cells after yellow fever vaccination (dated by TCRdb to between 2018 and 2021). Libraries were prepared through 5' RACE. Sequencing was carried out with an Illumina HiSeq 2500. The raw public data were reprocessed by TCRdb itself: fastp quality trimming at Q25, MiXCR clonotype calling, in-frame beta chains only. Each record represents a unique CDR3 protein, reported with the most common genes and DNA among its rows. Recorded for this sample are approximately 600,000 distinct CDR3 sequences; 12% of them occurred a single time. The ten most abundant clones make up 14% to 15% of the sample. The treatment or condition label here, explained by the study, means: live attenuated yellow fever vaccine strain. This specimen was PBMCs, taken on the day of the yellow fever booster vaccination. These receptors came from a man in his thirties or forties who received the YFV17D yellow fever vaccine.

A few counts support this clonotype. This chain's CDR3 is CASSHPDGELFF. CDR3 in DNA: TGCGCCAGCAGCCACCCCGACGGGGAGCTGTTTTTT. J is TRBJ2-2 and V is TRBV5-1, with unresolved D. CDR1 and CDR2 (germline): SGHRS, YFSETQ. Trimming left V 4 bases short and J 7 bases short, with 8 bases between. This CDR3 comprises 12 residues.

This clonotype was recorded a few times. This sequence joins TRBV7-2 and TRBJ2-7; TRBD2 matches 10 bases. The CDR3 has 15 amino acids. CDR1 is SGHTA and CDR2 is FQGNSA in the germline V gene. Trimming at V came to 0 bases and at J to 6 bases, leaving 5 bases not matched to a gene. The CDR3 bases are TGTGCCAGCAGCTTAGCGAGCGGGAGGGCCTCCGAGCAGTACTTC. This translates into CASSLASGRASEQYF.

This clonotype has a handful of counts. The CDR3 loop is CASSYSSAGNNEQFF. The CDR3 nucleotides read TGTGCCAGCAGTTACTCGAGTGCGGGGAACAATGAGCAGTTCTTC. The V call is TRBV6-5, the J call TRBJ2-1, with a possible D match to TRBD2 (6 bases). CDR3 length: 15 amino acids. V shed 0 bases and J shed 5 bases, with 11 bases lying between them. From germline, CDR1 is MNHEY and CDR2 SVGAGI.

In this sample, this clonotype turned up a few times. V usage is TRBV12-3 or TRBV12-4 and J usage is TRBJ1-1; TRBD1 matches at 9 bases. With V trimmed by 5 bases and J by 5 bases, 6 bases remained unmatched. The CDR3 sequence is 14 residues long. The DNA of the CDR3 is TGTGCCAGCAGTCCCACCGGACAGGGGACTGAAGCTTTCTTT. Translating it yields CASSPTGQGTEAFF.

Only a few counts were recorded for this clonotype. The chain is built from TRBV6-5 and TRBJ2-5; 13 nucleotides align to TRBD2. CDR3 size: 16 residues. Germline CDR1 MNHEY, CDR2 SVGAGI. Germline trimming cut 4 bases from V and 2 bases from J; bases unmatched to any gene: 4. CDR3 DNA: TGTGCCAGCAGTTGGACTAGCGGGAGACCGCAAGAGACCCAGTACTTC. Translated: CASSWTSGRPQETQYF.

The rearrangement uses TRBV20-1 and TRBJ2-3; D remains unclear. V was cut by 5 bases and J by 0 bases, with 15 bases left in between. There are 15 residues in the CDR3. CDR1 is DFQATT and CDR2 is SNEGSKA in the germline V gene (reference sequence). CDR3 coding DNA: TGCAGTGCTCCCCTCCGAACCGGGAGCACAGATACGCAGTATTTT. Residues: CSAPLRTGSTDTQYF.

This clonotype was counted only a few times. The rearrangement links TRBV27 to TRBJ2-1; TRBD2 matches 7 bases. J was trimmed by 9 bases and V by 5 bases; bases with no gene match: 16. Germline V lookup: CDR1 MNHEY, CDR2 SMNVEV (reference sequence). The CDR3 covers 16 residues. CDR3 coding DNA: TGTGCCAGCAGTGCCCCCTGGGCGGGAGTTAGTGGTGAGCAGTTCTTC. Its translation is CASSAPWAGVSGEQFF.

This clonotype showed up just a few times. This chain joins TRBV19 and TRBJ1-6; the match to TRBD1 covers 7 bases. Germline values: CDR1 LNHDA, CDR2 SQIVND (reference sequence). The ends lost 5 bases at V and 0 bases at J; junction bases unmatched: 4. The length of the CDR3 is 16 residues. The CDR3 region is CASSQQGSSYNSPLHF. The CDR3 DNA is TGTGCCAGTAGTCAACAGGGGAGCTCCTATAATTCACCCCTCCACTTT.

The gene calls are TRBV29-1 and TRBJ1-2, with TRBD1 matching 7 bases. Germline lookup yields CDR1 SQVTM and CDR2 ANQGSEA. V gave up 6 bases and J gave up 3 bases; unmatched junction bases: 7. This CDR3 comprises 13 residues. The CDR3 sequence: CSVKAGTDYGYTF. In DNA, the CDR3 is TGCAGCGTGAAGGCCGGGACAGACTATGGCTACACCTTC. The whole variable domain, remainder taken from reference TRBV29-1 and TRBJ1-2, is SAVISQKPSRDICQRGTSLTIQCQVDSQVTMMFWYRQQPGQSLTLIATANQGSEATYESGFVIDKFPISRPNLTFSTLTVSNMSPEDSSIYLCSVKAGTDYGYTFGSGTRLTVV.

This chain links TRBV7-2 with TRBJ1-2; D uncertain. V was trimmed by 7 bases and J by 3 bases, leaving 18 bases between them. The CDR3 length is 15 residues. Per the germline V gene, CDR1 is SGHTA and CDR2 is FQGNSA. The CDR3 region has the DNA TGTGCCAGCACCCTCCCCTGGCAGCATCACTATGGCTACACCTTC. It specifies CASTLPWQHHYGYTF.

This rearrangement joins TRBV10-3 to TRBJ2-7; tentatively, D is TRBD2 (6 bases). This CDR3 is 13 amino acids long. The V and J ends lost 8 bases and 3 bases respectively, with 14 bases between them. CDR1 is ENHRY, CDR2 SYGVKD, per germline. This CDR3 is CAIGRDSGYEQYF. The CDR3, as DNA: TGTGCCATCGGCCGGGACTCCGGCTACGAGCAGTACTTC.

This clonotype was seen only a few times. The V and J genes are TRBV5-1 and TRBJ2-5; either TRBD1 or TRBD2 may fit D (5 bases each). The CDR3 length is 15 residues. With 3 bases removed from V and 0 bases from J, the gap between germline ends came to 12 bases. Germline CDR1 and CDR2: SGHRS and YFSETQ. This CDR3 is CASSSGRNHQETQYF. CDR3 nucleotides: TGCGCCAGCAGCTCGGGACGGAACCACCAAGAGACCCAGTACTTC.

The V and J genes are TRBV7-2 and TRBJ1-2, with TRBD1 matching over 9 bases. This CDR3 has 13 amino acids. Per germline, CDR1 SGHTA and CDR2 FQGNSA. After removal of 5 bases from V and 7 bases from J, the junction contained 5 bases not matched to a gene. CDR3 DNA: TGTGCCAGCAGCAAACAGGGGGCTGGTGGCTACACCTTC. Translated: CASSKQGAGGYTF.

As for this clonotype: At one of its ends the junction is not consistent with the germline gene, which may arise from a read error. CDR3 bases: TGCAGTGCTAGAGGGGGCGGGAAGTGGGGGGCGATCTTT. Its protein product is CSARGGGKWGAIF. J is TRBJ1-1 and V is TRBV20-1; weak D call: TRBD1 (6 bases). The CDR3 is made up of 13 amino acids. In germline, CDR1 is DFQATT, CDR2 SNEGSKA (reference sequence).

The J gene is TRBJ2-3, the V gene TRBV5-1; either TRBD1 or TRBD2 may supply D (5 bases each). The ends were cut back, 5 bases at V and 5 bases at J, with 18 bases in the middle. The CDR3 consists of 15 residues. The V gene's germline CDR1 is SGHRS and CDR2 YFSETQ. The CDR3: CASRPGRGVGDTQYF. The CDR3 region has the DNA TGCGCCAGCAGGCCTGGAAGAGGGGTGGGAGATACGCAGTATTTT.

The chain carries TRBV4-3 and TRBJ2-3, with D possibly being TRBD2 (5 bases). V was clipped by 6 bases and J by 1 base, with 14 bases between them. The V gene's germline CDR1 is LGHNA and CDR2 YSLEER. CDR3 length equals 15 residues. CDR3: CASSQSARGTDTQYF. The CDR3 bases are TGCGCCAGCAGTCAATCAGCGAGGGGCACAGATACGCAGTATTTT.

The chain employs TRBV27 and TRBJ2-6; TRBD1 matches 8 bases. The ends lost 0 bases at V and 0 bases at J; junction bases unmatched: 10. Per the germline V gene, CDR1 is MNHEY and CDR2 is SMNVEV (reference sequence). This CDR3 region has 20 residues. CDR3 residues: CASSLSVPGQGYSGANVLTF. CDR3 coding DNA: TGTGCCAGCAGTTTATCCGTCCCCGGACAGGGATACTCTGGGGCCAACGTCCTGACTTTC. The whole variable domain, filled in from reference TRBV27 and TRBJ2-6, reads EAQVTQNPRYLITVTGKKLTVTCSQNMNHEYMSWYRQDPGLGLRQIYYSMNVEVTDKGDVPEGYKVSRKEKRNFPLILESPSPNQTSLYFCASSLSVPGQGYSGANVLTFGAGSRLTVL.

The chain links TRBV20-1 to TRBJ2-3, with 8 bases fitting TRBD2. V was pared by 3 bases and J by 0 bases, with 8 bases of the junction left unmatched. The V gene's germline CDR1 is DFQATT and CDR2 SNEGSKA (reference sequence). The CDR3 is made up of 16 amino acids. Here the CDR3 DNA reads TGCAGTGCTAGCGGATTGGGACTAGGTAGCACAGATACGCAGTATTTT. Translation: CSASGLGLGSTDTQYF.

The J gene is TRBJ1-3, the V gene TRBV12-3 or TRBV12-4; no clear D. The ends were cut back, 4 bases at V and 2 bases at J, with 6 bases in the middle. CDR3 length: 13 amino acids. CDR3 nucleotides: TGTGCCAGCAGTTACAGAACTGGAAACACCATATATTTT. Its translation: CASSYRTGNTIYF.